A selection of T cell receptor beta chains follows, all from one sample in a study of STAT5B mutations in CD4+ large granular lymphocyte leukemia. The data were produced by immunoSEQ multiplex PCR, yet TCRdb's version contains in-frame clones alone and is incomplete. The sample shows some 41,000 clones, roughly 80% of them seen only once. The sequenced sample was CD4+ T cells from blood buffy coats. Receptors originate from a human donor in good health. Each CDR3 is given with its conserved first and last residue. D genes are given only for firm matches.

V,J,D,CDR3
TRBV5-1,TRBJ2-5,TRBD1,CASRPSGTGFPSPQETQYF
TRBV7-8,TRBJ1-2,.,CASSLAPRVGGYTF
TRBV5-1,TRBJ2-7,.,CASSPYGGRNEQYF
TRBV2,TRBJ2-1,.,CASLRESTVPYNEQFF
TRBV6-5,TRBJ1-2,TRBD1,CASMEQGVRGYTF
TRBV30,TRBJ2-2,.,CAWSRALTGELFF
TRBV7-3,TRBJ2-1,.,CASSLRPSPYNEQFF
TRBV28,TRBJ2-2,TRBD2,CASSSPGGGNTGELFF
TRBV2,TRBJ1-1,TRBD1,CASIQGVTEAFF
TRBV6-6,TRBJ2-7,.,CASRESRYEQYF
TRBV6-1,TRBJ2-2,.,CASSERGPDPGELFF
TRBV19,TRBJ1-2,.,CASRVGDGYTF
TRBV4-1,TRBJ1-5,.,CASSQDLYGPNQPQHF
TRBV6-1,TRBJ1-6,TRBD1,CASSVGQGKNSPLHF
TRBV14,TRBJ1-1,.,CASSRTGGKKTEAFF
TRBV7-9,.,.,CASSPQGPEQYF
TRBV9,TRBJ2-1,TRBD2,CASSERLAGGYNEQFF
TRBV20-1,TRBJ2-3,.,CSARDLVSQYF
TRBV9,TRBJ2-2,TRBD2,CASSVLAGPTGELFF
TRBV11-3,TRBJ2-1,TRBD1,CASTPGQGTYNEQFF
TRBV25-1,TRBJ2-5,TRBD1,CASRTGAETQYF
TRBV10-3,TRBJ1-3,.,CAISEGPLQGNTIYF
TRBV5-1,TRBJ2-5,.,CASSQSYQETQYF
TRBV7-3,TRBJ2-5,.,CASSPGSGETQYF
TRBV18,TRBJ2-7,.,CASSPPGGHWEQYF
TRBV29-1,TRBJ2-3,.,CSVVGPPDTQYF
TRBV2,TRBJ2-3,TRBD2,CASIRLAGMADTQYF
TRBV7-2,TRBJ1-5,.,CASSLGQNWQPQHF
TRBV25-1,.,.,CASSRGYEQYF
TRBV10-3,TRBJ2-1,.,CAARDSTWDEQFF
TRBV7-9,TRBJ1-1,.,CASIWGGNTEAFF
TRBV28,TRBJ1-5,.,CASSWGVNQPQHF
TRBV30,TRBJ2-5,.,CAWSGTQRGETQYF
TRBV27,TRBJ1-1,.,CASSLNRQNTEAFF
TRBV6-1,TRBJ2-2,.,CASSGPGRSNTGELFF
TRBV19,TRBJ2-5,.,CASGEGETQYF
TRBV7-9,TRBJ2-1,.,CASSQLTGVVDEQFF
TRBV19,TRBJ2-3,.,CASSKDNTDTQYF
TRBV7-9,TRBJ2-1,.,CASSARLRGFGEQFF
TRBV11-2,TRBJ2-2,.,CASSLPLGQSHRELFF
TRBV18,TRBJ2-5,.,CASSPGETQYF
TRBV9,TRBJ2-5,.,CASSVGAWDEETQYF
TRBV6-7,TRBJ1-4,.,CAIPVGRDEKLFF
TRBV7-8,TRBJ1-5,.,CASSLSGRNQPQHF
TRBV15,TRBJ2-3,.,CATSTSQVDTQYF
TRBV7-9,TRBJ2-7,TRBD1,CASSLAPGQGAYEQYF
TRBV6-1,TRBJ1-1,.,CASSEGQVNTEAFF
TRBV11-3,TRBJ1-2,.,CASSLRGHYGYTF
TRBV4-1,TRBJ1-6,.,CASSQGRELNNSPLHF
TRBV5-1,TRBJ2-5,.,CASSPGLSAEETQYF
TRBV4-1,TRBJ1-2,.,CASSQGRANYGYTF
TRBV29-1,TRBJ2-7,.,CSVEGPGSYEQYF
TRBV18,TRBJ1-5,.,CASSPVQRGQPQHF
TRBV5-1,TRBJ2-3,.,CASSFADTQYF
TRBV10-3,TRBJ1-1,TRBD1,CAIKDRGTNTEAFF
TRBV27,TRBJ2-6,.,CASSSSSGANVLTF